The entry below describes one T cell receptor beta chain. Its matching antigen is unknown. PCR was performed using 60 Vbeta and 13 Jbeta primers. Generated by immunoSEQ multiplex PCR, the TCRdb table keeps only in-frame clones and is missing some. Of some 150,000 clones in the sample, 78% were seen once. The germline V gene has CDR1 SGHDN and CDR2 FVKESK. The germline V and J ends were trimmed by 6 bases and 5 bases, with 13 bases remaining between them. There are 13 residues in the CDR3. These data are taken from a study of cytomegalovirus exposure and HLA in healthy donors. Study findings and constraints: In a later analysis, V- and J-gene trimming of beta chains associated with a DCLRE1C missense variant, replicated independently. Specificity of a few CMV-associated chains for CMV antigens was verified in vitro. Cytomegalovirus association was listed for 150 to 200 TCR beta chains.

Material: PBMCs. The TCR comes from a man in his forties or fifties in good health and CMV-seropositive. V usage is TRBV14 and J usage is TRBJ2-5; maybe TRBD2 (6 bases). Here the CDR3 reads CASSTWGVETQYF. The CDR3 DNA is TGTGCCAGCAGTACGTGGGGGGTCGAGACCCAGTACTTC.